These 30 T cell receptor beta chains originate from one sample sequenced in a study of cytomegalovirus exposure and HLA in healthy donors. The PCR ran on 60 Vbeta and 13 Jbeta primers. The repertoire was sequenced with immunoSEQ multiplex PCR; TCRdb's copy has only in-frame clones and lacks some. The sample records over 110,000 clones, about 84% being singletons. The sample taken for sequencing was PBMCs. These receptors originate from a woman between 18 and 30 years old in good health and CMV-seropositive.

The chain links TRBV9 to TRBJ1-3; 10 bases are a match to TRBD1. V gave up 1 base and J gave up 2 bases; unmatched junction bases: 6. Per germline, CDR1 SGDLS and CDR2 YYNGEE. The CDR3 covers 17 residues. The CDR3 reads CASSVLTGGLAGNTIYF. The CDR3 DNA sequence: TGTGCCAGCAGCGTATTGACAGGGGGCTTAGCTGGAAACACCATATATTTT.

The CDR3 is CASSFLSPGNTIYF. The CDR3 DNA reads as TGTGCCAGCAGCTTCTTGTCTCCTGGAAACACCATATATTTT. The chain carries TRBV5-6 and TRBJ1-3; the D is unclear. The germline CDR1 and CDR2 sequences are SGHDT and YYEEEE. The V and J ends lost 2 bases and 2 bases respectively, with 8 bases between them. This CDR3 is built from 14 residues.

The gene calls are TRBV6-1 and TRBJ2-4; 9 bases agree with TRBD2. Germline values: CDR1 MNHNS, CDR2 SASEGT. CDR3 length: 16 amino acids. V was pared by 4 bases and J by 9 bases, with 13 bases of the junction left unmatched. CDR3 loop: CASSVGTSRREGIQYF. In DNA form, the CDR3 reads TGTGCCAGCAGTGTGGGGACTAGCAGAAGGGAAGGCATTCAGTACTTC.

This CDR3 is CAWSVLGTGGLGANVLTF. CDR3 in DNA: TGTGCCTGGAGTGTACTGGGGACAGGGGGCCTTGGGGCCAACGTCCTGACTTTC. This chain uses TRBV30 with TRBJ2-6; 12 bases align to TRBD1. Per the germline V gene, CDR1 is GTSNPN and CDR2 is SVGIG (reference sequence). The CDR3 consists of 18 residues. Trimming cost V 0 bases and J 3 bases; bases outside gene matches: 6.

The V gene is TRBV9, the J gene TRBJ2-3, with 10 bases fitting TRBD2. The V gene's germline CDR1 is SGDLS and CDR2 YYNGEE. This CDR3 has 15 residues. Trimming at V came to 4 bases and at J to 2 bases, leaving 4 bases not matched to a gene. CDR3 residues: CASSILAGITDTQYF. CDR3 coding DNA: TGTGCCAGCAGCATACTAGCGGGGATCACAGATACGCAGTATTTT.

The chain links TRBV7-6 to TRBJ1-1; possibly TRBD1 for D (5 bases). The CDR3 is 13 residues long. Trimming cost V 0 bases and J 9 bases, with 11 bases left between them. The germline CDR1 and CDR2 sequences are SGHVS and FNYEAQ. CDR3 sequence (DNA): TGTGCCAGCAGCTTAGCGATAGACAGCAAAGCTTTCTTT. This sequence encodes CASSLAIDSKAFF.

DNA of the CDR3: TGCGCCAGCAGTGGACAGGGAAAAGATACGCAGTATTTT. Residues: CASSGQGKDTQYF. The chain uses TRBV10-1 and TRBJ2-3; 7 nucleotides match TRBD1. V lost 4 bases, J lost 5 bases, and 3 bases stayed unmatched. This CDR3 has 13 residues. Germline CDR1 and CDR2: WNHNN and SYGVQD (reference sequence).

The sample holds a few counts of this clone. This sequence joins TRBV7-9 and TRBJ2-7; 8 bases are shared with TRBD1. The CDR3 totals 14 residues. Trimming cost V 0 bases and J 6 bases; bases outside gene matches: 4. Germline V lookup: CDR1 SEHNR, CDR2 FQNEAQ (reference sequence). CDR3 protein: CASSLALQGGEQYF. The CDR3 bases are TGTGCCAGCAGCTTAGCGTTACAGGGGGGCGAGCAGTACTTC.

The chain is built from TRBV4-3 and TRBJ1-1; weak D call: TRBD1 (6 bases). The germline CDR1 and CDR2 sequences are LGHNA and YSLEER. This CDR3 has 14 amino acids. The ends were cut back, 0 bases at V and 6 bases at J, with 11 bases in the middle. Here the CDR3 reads CASSQDRRGSEAFF. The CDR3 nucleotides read TGCGCCAGCAGCCAAGATCGCAGGGGATCTGAAGCTTTCTTT.

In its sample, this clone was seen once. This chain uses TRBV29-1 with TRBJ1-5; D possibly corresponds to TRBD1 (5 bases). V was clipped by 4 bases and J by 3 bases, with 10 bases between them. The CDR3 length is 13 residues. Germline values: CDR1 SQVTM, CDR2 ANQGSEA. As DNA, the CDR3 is TGCAGCGTTGTTGGGGGGACCAATCAGCCCCAGCATTTT. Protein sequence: CSVVGGTNQPQHF. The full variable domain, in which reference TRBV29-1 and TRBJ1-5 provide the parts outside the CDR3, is SAVISQKPSRDICQRGTSLTIQCQVDSQVTMMFWYRQQPGQSLTLIATANQGSEATYESGFVIDKFPISRPNLTFSTLTVSNMSPEDSSIYLCSVVGGTNQPQHFGDGTRLSIL.

This CDR3 is CASGAGWGNTEAFF. CDR3 in DNA: TGTGCCAGCGGAGCAGGGTGGGGGAACACTGAAGCTTTCTTT. The chain links TRBV2 to TRBJ1-1; a possible D gene is TRBD1 (5 bases). The CDR3 is made up of 14 amino acids. The germline V gene encodes CDR1 SNHLY and CDR2 FYNNEI. V was cut by 8 bases and J by 1 base, with 14 bases left in between. Together with reference TRBV2 and TRBJ1-1, the CDR3 gives the full variable domain: EPEVTQTPSHQVTQMGQEVILRCVPISNHLYFYWYRQILGQKVEFLVSFYNNEISEKSEIFDDQFSVERPDGSNFTLKIRSTKLEDSAMYFCASGAGWGNTEAFFGQGTRLTVV.

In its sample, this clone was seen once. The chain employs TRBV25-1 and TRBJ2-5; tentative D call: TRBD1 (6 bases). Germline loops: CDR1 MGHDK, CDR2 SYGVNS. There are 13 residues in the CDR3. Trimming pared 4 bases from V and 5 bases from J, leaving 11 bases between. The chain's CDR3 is CASSANRDETQYF. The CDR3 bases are TGTGCCAGCAGTGCGAACAGGGATGAGACCCAGTACTTC.

CDR3 amino acids: CASSARTGLVAQHF. Written as DNA, the CDR3 is TGTGCCAGCAGCGCACGGACAGGATTAGTGGCCCAGCATTTT. V gene TRBV5-5 combines with J gene TRBJ1-5; the match to TRBD1 covers 7 bases. Germline trimming cut 4 bases from V and 11 bases from J; bases unmatched to any gene: 12. The CDR3 totals 14 residues. CDR1 is SGHKS, CDR2 YYEKEE, per germline (reference sequence).

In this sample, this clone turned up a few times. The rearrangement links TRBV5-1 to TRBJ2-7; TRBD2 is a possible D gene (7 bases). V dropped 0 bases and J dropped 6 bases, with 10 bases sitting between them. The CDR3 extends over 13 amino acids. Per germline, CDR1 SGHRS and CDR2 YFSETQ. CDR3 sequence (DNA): TGCGCCAGCAGCTTGGCCGGGGGGCGCGAGCAGTACTTC. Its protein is CASSLAGGREQYF.

CDR3 amino acids: CASSPSTSGGSNEQFF. Here the CDR3 DNA reads TGTGCCAGCAGCCCATCGACTAGCGGGGGGTCGAATGAGCAGTTCTTC. The chain has TRBV5-4 and TRBJ2-1, with 13 positions matching TRBD2. The germline V gene has CDR1 SGHNT and CDR2 YYREEE (reference sequence). With V trimmed by 4 bases and J by 7 bases, 8 bases remained unmatched. This CDR3 is built from 16 residues. Full variable domain (remainder filled in from reference TRBV5-4 and TRBJ2-1): ETGVTQSPTHLIKTRGQQVTLRCSSQSGHNTVSWYQQALGQGPQFIFQYYREEENGRGNFPPRFSGLQFPNYSSELNVNALELDDSALYLCASSPSTSGGSNEQFFGPGTRLTVL.

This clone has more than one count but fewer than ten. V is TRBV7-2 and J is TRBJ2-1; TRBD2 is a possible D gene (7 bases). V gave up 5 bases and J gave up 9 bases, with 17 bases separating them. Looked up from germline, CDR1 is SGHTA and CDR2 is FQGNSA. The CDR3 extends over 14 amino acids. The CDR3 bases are TGTGCCAGCAGCCGCCGGGGGGCAAGCGGTGAGCAGTTCTTC. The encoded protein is CASSRRGASGEQFF.

Here the CDR3 DNA reads TGTGCCAGTAACTTCCCGGGGACTAGCGGGGGGCCTAGCACAGATACGCAGTATTTT. Translating gives CASNFPGTSGGPSTDTQYF. The gene calls are TRBV2 and TRBJ2-3; 15 bases are shared with TRBD2. CDR3 size: 19 residues. With 9 bases clipped from V and 0 bases from J, the junction kept 13 bases outside the gene matches. Germline V gene data show CDR1 as SNHLY and CDR2 as FYNNEI.

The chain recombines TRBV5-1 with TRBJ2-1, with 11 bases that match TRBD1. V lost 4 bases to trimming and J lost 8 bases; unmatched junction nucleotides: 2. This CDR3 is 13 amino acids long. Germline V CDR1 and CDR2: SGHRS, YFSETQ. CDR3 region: CASSRDRGYEQFF. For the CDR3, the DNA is TGCGCCAGCAGCAGGGACAGGGGGTATGAGCAGTTCTTC.

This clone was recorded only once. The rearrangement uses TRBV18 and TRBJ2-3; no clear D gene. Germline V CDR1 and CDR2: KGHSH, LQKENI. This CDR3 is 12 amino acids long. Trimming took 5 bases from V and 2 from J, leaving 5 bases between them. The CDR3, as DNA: TGTGCCAGCTCATCGTACACAGATACGCAGTATTTT. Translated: CASSSYTDTQYF.

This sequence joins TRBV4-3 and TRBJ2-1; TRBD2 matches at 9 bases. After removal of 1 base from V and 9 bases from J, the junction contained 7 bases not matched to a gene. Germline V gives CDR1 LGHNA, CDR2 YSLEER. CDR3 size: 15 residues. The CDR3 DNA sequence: TGCGCCAGCAGCCAAGCCGGCGGGGGGGCCAGTGAGCAGTTCTTC. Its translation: CASSQAGGGASEQFF.

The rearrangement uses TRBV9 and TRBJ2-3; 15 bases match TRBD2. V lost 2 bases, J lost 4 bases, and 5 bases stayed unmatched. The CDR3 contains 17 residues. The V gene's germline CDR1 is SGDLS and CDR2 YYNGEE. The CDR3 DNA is TGTGCCAGCAGCGTTGGACTAGCGGGGGGGCAGGCAGATACGCAGTATTTT. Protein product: CASSVGLAGGQADTQYF.

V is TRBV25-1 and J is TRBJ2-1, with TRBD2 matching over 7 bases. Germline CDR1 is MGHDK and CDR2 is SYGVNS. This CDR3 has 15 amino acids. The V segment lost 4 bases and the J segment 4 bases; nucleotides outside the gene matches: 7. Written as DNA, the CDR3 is TGTGCCAGCAGTGGTCTCGGCGGGGGTTACAATGAGCAGTTCTTC. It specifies CASSGLGGGYNEQFF. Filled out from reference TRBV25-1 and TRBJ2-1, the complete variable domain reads EADIYQTPRYLVIGTGKKITLECSQTMGHDKMYWYQQDPGMELHLIHYSYGVNSTEKGDLSSESTVSRIRTEHFPLTLESARPSHTSQYLCASSGLGGGYNEQFFGPGTRLTVL.

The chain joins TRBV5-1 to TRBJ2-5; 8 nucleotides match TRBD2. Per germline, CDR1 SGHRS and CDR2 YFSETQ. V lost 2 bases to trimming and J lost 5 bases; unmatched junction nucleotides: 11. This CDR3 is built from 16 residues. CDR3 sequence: CASSLVSGVAAETQYF. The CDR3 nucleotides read TGCGCCAGCAGCTTAGTTAGCGGGGTTGCAGCTGAGACCCAGTACTTC.

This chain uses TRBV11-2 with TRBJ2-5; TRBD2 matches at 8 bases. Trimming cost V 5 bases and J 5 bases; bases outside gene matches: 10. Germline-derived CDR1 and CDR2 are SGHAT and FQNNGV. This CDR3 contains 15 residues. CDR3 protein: CASSIGLAHGETQYF. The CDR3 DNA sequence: TGTGCCAGCAGCATCGGACTAGCCCACGGGGAGACCCAGTACTTC.

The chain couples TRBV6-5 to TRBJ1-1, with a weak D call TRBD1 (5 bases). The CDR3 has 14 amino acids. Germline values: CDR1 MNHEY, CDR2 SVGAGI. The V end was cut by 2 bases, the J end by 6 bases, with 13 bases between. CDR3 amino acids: CASSYSPGLAEAFF. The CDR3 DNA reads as TGTGCCAGCAGTTACAGCCCAGGGTTAGCTGAAGCTTTCTTT.

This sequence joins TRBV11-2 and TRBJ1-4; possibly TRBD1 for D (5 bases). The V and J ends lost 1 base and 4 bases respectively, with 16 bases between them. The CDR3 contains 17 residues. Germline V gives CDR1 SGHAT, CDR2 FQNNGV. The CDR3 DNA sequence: TGTGCCAGCAGCTTAGGGAGGGGACCGGGGAATAATGAAAAACTGTTTTTT. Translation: CASSLGRGPGNNEKLFF.

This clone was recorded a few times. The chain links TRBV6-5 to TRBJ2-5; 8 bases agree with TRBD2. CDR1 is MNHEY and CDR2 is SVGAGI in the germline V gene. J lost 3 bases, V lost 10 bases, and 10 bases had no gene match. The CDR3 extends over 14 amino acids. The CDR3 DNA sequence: TGTGCCACGGGACACGGGGGGGGCGAAGAGACCCAGTACTTC. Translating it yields CATGHGGGEETQYF.

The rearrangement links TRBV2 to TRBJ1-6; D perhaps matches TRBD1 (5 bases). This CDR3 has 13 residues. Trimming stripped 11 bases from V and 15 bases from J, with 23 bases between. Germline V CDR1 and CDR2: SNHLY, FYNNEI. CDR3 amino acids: CAGMASGGGRLHF. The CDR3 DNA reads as TGTGCCGGGATGGCCTCGGGGGGGGGACGCCTCCACTTT.

In DNA, the CDR3 is TGTGCCAGCAGTTCAAGGGGGTACTATGGCTACACCTTC. Its protein is CASSSRGYYGYTF. The rearrangement joins TRBV6-5 to TRBJ1-2; TRBD1 might be the D (6 bases). Per germline, CDR1 MNHEY and CDR2 SVGAGI. The CDR3 sequence is 13 residues long. Between the trimmed V and J ends, which lost 4 bases and 3 bases, there was a span of 9 bases.

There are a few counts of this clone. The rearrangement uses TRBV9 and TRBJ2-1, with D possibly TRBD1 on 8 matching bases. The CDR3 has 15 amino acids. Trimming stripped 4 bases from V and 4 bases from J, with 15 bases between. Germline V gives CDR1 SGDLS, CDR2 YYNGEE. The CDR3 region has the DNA TGTGCCAGCAGCCCACAGGGGGGGCTGTACAATGAGCAGTTCTTC. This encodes CASSPQGGLYNEQFF. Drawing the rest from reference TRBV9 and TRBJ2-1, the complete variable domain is DSGVTQTPKHLITATGQRVTLRCSPRSGDLSVYWYQQSLDQGLQFLIQYYNGEERAKGNILERFSAQQFPDLHSELNLSSLELGDSALYFCASSPQGGLYNEQFFGPGTRLTVL.